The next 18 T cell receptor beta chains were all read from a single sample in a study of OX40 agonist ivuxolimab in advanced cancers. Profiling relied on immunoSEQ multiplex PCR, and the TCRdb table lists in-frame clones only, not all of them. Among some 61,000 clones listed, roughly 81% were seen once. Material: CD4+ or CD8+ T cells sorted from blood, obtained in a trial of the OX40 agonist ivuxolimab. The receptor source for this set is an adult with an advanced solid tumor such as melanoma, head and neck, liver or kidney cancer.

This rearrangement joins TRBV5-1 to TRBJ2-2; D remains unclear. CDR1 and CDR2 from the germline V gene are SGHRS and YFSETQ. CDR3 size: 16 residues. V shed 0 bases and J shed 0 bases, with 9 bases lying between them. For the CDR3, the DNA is TGCGCCAGCAGCTTGGGGTCGTTCGCGAACACCGGGGAGCTGTTTTTT. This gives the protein CASSLGSFANTGELFF.

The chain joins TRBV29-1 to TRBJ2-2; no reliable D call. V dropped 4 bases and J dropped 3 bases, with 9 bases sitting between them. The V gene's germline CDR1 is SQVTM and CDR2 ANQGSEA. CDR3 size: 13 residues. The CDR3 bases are TGCAGCGTTGCGAGATGGGACACCGGGGAGCTGTTTTTT. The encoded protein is CSVARWDTGELFF.

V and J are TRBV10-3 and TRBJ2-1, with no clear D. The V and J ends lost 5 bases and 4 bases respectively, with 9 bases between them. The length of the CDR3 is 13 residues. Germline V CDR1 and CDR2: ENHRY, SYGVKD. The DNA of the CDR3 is TGTGCCATCAGTTTCGGCGGATACAATGAGCAGTTCTTC. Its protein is CAISFGGYNEQFF.

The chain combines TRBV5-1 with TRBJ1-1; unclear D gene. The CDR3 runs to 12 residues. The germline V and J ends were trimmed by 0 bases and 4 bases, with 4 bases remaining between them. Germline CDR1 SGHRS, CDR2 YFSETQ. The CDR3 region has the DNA TGCGCCAGCAGCTTGGAGGGCACTGAAGCTTTCTTT. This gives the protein CASSLEGTEAFF. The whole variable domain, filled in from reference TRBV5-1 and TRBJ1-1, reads KAGVTQTPRYLIKTRGQQVTLSCSPISGHRSVSWYQQTPGQGLQFLFEYFSETQRNKGNFPGRFSGRQFSNSRSEMNVSTLELGDSALYLCASSLEGTEAFFGQGTRLTVV.

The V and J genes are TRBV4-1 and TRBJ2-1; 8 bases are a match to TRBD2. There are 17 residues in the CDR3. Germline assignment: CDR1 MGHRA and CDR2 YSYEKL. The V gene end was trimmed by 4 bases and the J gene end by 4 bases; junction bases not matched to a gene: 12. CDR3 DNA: TGCGCCAGCAGCCGGCAAAAACTAGCGGAATTATACAATGAGCAGTTCTTC. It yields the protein CASSRQKLAELYNEQFF.

CDR3 DNA sequence: TGTGCCAGCAGCTGGGGCGGGGGGGCCCAAGAGACCCAGTACTTC. Translated, it gives CASSWGGGAQETQYF. The rearrangement links TRBV5-4 to TRBJ2-5, with 9 positions matching TRBD2. Germline CDR1 and CDR2: SGHNT and YYREEE (reference sequence). Losses at the gene ends were 3 bases for V and 1 base for J; bases not matched to a gene: 4. CDR3 size: 15 residues.

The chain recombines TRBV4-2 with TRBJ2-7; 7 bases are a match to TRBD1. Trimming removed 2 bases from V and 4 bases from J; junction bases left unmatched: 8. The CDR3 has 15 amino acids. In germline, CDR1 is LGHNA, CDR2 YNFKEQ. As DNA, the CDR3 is TGTGCCAGCAGCCAACCATCGACAGGGTATTACGAGCAGTACTTC. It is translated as CASSQPSTGYYEQYF.

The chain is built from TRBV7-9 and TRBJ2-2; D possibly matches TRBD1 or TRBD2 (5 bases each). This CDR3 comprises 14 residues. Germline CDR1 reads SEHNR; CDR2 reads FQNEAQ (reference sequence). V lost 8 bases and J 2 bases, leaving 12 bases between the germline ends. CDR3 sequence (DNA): TGTGCCAGCTCTAGGGACGGTAACACCGGGGAGCTGTTTTTT. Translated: CASSRDGNTGELFF.

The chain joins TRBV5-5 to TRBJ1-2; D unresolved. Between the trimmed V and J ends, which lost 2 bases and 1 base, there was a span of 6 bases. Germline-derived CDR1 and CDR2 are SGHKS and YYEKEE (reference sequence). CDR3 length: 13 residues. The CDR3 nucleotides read TGTGCCAGCAGCTTAGGCAGTAACTATGGCTACACCTTC. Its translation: CASSLGSNYGYTF.

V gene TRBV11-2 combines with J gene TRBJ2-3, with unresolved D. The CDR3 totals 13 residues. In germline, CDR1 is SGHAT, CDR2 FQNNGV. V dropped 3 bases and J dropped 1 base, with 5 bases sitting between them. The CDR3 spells CASSLIGTDTQYF. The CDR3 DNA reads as TGTGCCAGCAGCTTGATTGGCACAGATACGCAGTATTTT. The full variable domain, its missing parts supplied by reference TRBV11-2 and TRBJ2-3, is EAGVAQSPRYKIIEKRQSVAFWCNPISGHATLYWYQQILGQGPKLLIQFQNNGVVDDSQLPKDRFSAERLKGVDSTLKIQPAKLEDSAVYLCASSLIGTDTQYFGPGTRLTVL.

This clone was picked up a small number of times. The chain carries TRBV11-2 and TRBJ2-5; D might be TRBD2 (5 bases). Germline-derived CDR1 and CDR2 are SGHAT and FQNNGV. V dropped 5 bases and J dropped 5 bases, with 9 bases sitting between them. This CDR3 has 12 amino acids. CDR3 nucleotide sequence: TGTGCCAGCAGCCCATGGGAGGAGACCCAGTACTTC. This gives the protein CASSPWEETQYF.

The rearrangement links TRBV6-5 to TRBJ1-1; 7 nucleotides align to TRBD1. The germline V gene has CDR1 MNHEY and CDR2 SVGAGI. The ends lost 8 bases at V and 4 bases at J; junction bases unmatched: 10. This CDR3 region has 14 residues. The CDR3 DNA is TGTGCCAGCGACCGACAGGGTGTAGGCACTGAAGCTTTCTTT. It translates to CASDRQGVGTEAFF.

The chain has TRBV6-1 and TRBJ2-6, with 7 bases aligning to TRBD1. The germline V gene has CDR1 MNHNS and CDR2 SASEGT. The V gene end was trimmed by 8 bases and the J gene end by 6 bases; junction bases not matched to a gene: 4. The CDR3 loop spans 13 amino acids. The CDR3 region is CASETGEANVLTF. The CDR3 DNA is TGTGCCAGCGAAACAGGGGAGGCCAACGTCCTGACTTTC.

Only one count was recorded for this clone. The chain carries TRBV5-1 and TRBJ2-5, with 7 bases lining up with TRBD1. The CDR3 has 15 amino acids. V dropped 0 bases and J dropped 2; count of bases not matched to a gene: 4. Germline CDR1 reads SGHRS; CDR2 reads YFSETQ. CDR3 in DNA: TGCGCCAGCAGCTTGGCCGGGACAGAGCAAGAGACCCAGTACTTC. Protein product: CASSLAGTEQETQYF.

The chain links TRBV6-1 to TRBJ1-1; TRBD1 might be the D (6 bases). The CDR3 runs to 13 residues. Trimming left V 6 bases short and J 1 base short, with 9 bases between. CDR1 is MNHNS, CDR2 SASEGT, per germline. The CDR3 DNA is TGTGCCAGCAGACAGGGACCGAACACTGAAGCTTTCTTT. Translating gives CASRQGPNTEAFF.

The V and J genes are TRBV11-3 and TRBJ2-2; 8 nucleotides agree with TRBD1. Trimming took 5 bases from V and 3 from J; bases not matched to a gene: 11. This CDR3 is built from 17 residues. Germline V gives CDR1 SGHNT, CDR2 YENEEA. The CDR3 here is CASSRSTGTGDTGELFF. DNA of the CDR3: TGTGCCAGCAGCCGATCGACCGGGACAGGCGACACCGGGGAGCTGTTTTTT.

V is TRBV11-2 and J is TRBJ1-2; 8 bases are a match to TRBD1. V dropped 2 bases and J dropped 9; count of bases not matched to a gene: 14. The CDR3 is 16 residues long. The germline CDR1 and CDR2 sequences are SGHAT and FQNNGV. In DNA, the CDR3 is TGTGCCAGCAGCTTATCAAGGACAGGGATCTATGGAAGCTACACCTTC. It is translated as CASSLSRTGIYGSYTF.

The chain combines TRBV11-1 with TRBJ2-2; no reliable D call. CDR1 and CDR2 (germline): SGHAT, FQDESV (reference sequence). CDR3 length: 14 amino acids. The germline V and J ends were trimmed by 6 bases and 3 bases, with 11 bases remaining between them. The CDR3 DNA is TGTGCCAGCAGACCATTTTCCGACACCGGGGAGCTGTTTTTT. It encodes CASRPFSDTGELFF.